The present entry profiles one T cell receptor beta chain with its context. Distinct nucleotide sequences in the sample also encode this CDR3. Original processing notes: Using reference gene primer amplification, nucleated cell counts were estimated. Clones were sequenced by immunoSEQ multiplex PCR, and TCRdb holds only the in-frame ones, with some missing. V and J calls and clone size follow that table, whereas D and trimming were derived from the DNA. Of tens of thousands of clones listed, approximately 90% are singletons. The sample belongs to a study of blood T cell repertoires in COVID-19. Study information: T cells, B-cell-depleted T cells, or PBMCs supplied cDNA or gDNA.

After removal of 4 bases from V and 4 bases from J, the junction contained 6 bases not matched to a gene. Germline CDR1 SGHNT, CDR2 YYREEE (reference sequence). The CDR3 spans 14 residues. This chain uses TRBV5-4 with TRBJ1-2, with TRBD1 identical over 8 bases. The receptor was derived from a male donor with acute or convalescent COVID-19. Sample: peripheral blood. Here the CDR3 reads CASSLQGAGYGYTF. The CDR3 nucleotides are TGTGCCAGCAGCCTTCAGGGGGCGGGCTATGGCTACACCTTC.